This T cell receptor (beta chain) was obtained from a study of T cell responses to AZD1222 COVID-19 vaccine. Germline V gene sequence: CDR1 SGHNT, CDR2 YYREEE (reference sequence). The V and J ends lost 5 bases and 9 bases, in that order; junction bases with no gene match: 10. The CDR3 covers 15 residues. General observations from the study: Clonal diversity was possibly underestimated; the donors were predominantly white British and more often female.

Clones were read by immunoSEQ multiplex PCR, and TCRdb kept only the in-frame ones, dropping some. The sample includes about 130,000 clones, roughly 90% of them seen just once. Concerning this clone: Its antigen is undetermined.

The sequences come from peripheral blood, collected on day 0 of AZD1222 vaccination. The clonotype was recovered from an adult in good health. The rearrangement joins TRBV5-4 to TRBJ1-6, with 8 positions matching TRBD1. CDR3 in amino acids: CASRTGTGISSPLHF. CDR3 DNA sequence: TGTGCCAGCAGGACCGGGACAGGAATAAGTTCACCCCTCCACTTT.